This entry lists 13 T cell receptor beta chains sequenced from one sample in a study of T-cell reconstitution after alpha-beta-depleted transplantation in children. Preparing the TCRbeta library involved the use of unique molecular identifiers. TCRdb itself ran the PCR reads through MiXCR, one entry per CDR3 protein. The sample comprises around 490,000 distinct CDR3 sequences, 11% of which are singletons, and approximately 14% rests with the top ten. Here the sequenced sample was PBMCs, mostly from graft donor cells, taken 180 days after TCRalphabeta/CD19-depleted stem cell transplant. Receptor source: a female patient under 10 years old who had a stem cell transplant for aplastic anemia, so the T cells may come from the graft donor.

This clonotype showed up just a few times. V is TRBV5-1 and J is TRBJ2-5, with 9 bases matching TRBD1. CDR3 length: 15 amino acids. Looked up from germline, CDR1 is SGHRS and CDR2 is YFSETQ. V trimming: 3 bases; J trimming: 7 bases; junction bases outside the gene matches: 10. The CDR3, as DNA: TGCGCCAGCAGCTCGCCCGGGACAGGGAAAGGGACCCAGTACTTC. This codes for CASSSPGTGKGTQYF.

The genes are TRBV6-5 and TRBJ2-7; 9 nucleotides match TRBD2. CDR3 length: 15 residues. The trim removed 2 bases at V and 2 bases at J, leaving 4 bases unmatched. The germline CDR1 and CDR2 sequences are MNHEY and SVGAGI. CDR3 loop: CASSYGLAPAYEQYF. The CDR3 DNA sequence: TGTGCCAGCAGTTACGGACTAGCGCCCGCCTACGAGCAGTACTTC.

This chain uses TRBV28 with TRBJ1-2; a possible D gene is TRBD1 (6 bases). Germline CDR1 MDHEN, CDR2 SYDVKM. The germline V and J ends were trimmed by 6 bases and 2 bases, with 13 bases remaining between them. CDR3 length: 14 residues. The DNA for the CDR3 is TGTGCCAGCAGGGGGGGGGCGGACAACTATGGCTACACCTTC. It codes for CASRGGADNYGYTF.

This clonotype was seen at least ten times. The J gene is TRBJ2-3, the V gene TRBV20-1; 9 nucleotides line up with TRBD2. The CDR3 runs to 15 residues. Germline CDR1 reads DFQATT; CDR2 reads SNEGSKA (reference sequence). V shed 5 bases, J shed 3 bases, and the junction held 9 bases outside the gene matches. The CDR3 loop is CSAGAGAGGTDTQYF. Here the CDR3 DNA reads TGCAGTGCTGGGGCCGGAGCGGGAGGAACAGATACGCAGTATTTT.

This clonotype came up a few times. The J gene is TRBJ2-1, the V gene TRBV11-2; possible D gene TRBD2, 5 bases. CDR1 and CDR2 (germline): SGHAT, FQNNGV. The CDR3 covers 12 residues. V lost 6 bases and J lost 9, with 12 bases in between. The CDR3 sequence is CASRQTRPEQFF. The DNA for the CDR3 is TGTGCCAGCAGGCAAACTAGGCCTGAGCAGTTCTTC.

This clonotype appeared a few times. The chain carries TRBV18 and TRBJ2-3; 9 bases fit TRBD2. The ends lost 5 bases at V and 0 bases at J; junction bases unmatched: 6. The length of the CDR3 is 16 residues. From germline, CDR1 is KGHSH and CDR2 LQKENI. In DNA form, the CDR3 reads TGTGCCAGCTCAAACCTAGCGGGAAGTAGCACAGATACGCAGTATTTT. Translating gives CASSNLAGSSTDTQYF.

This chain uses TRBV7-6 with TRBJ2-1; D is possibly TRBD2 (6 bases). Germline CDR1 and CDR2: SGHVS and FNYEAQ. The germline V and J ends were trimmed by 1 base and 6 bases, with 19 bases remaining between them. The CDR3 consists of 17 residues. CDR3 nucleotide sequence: TGTGCCAGCAGCTTAGGACCGGACTACCCGTTCGGCAATGAGCAGTTCTTC. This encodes CASSLGPDYPFGNEQFF. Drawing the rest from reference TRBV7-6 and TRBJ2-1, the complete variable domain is GAGVSQSPRYKVTKRGQDVALRCDPISGHVSLYWYRQALGQGPEFLTYFNYEAQQDKSGLPNDRFSAERPEGSISTLTIQRTEQRDSAMYRCASSLGPDYPFGNEQFFGPGTRLTVL.

This chain's CDR3 is CASSPTIVRENNIQYF. CDR3 nucleotides: TGTGCCAGCAGTCCTACCATCGTGCGGGAAAACAACATTCAGTACTTC. This chain links TRBV27 with TRBJ2-4; TRBD2 might be the D (6 bases). Germline CDR1 is MNHEY and CDR2 is SMNVEV (reference sequence). The CDR3 covers 16 residues. The ends were cut back, 5 bases at V and 7 bases at J, with 21 bases in the middle.

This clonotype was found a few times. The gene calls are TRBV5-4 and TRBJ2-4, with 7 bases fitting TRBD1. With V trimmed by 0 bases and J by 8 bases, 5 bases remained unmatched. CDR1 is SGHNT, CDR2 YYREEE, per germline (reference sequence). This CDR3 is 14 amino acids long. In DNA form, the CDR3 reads TGTGCCAGCAGCTTGGACCAGGGGGAACACATTCAGTACTTC. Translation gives CASSLDQGEHIQYF.

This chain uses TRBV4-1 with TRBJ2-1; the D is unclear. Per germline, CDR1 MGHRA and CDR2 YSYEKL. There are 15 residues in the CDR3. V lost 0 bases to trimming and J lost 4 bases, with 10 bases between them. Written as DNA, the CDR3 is TGCGCCAGCAGCCAAGAGGCCCGGGTATACAATGAGCAGTTCTTC. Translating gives CASSQEARVYNEQFF.

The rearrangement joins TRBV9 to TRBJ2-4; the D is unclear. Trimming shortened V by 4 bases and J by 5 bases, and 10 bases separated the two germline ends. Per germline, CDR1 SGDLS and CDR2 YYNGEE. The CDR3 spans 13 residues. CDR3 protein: CASSTPAQNIQYF. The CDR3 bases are TGTGCCAGCAGCACCCCGGCCCAAAACATTCAGTACTTC. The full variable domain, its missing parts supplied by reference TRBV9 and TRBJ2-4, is DSGVTQTPKHLITATGQRVTLRCSPRSGDLSVYWYQQSLDQGLQFLIQYYNGEERAKGNILERFSAQQFPDLHSELNLSSLELGDSALYFCASSTPAQNIQYFGAGTRLSVL.

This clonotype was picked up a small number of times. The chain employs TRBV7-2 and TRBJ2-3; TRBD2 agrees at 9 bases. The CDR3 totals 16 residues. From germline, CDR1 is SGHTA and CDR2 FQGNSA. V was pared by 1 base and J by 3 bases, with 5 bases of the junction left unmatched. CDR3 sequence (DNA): TGTGCCAGCAGCTTAGGGAGCGGGAGGAGGACAGATACGCAGTATTTT. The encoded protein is CASSLGSGRRTDTQYF.

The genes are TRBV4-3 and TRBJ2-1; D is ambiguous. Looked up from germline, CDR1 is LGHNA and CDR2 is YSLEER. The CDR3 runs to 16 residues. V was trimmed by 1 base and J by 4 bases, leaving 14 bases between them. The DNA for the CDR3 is TGCGCCAGCAGCCAAGCGGTGGTAGCAGTATACAATGAGCAGTTCTTC. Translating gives CASSQAVVAVYNEQFF.